These T cell receptor beta chains were read from a single sample in a study of T cell responses to AZD1222 COVID-19 vaccine. Libraries were prepared by immunoSEQ multiplex PCR; TCRdb keeps only in-frame clonotypes and omits some of them. Its table records over 140,000 clones. The specimen was peripheral blood. The receptors derive from an adult in good health. The CDR3 runs from the conserved cysteine through the conserved F or W. Each record gives: V gene, J gene, D gene, CDR3 protein, CDR3 DNA. A D gene is named only where the DNA matches it firmly.

TRBV4-1	TRBJ2-7	-	CASSQVGAPYEQYF	TGCGCCAGCAGCCAAGTTGGGGCCCCCTACGAGCAGTACTTC
TRBV7-9	TRBJ2-7	-	CASSLTGTSYEQYF	TGTGCCAGCAGCTTAACGGGGACGTCCTACGAGCAGTACTTC
TRBV7-6	TRBJ2-2	-	CASSLGGAGTGELFF	TGTGCCAGCAGCTTAGGGGGGGCCGGGACCGGGGAGCTGTTTTTT
TRBV6-1	TRBJ1-5	-	CASSEEESGVSPQHF	TGTGCCAGCAGTGAAGAGGAAAGCGGTGTATCCCCCCAGCATTTT
TRBV18	TRBJ2-3	-	CASSPQGSFTDTQYF	TGTGCCAGCTCACCGCAGGGATCTTTCACAGATACGCAGTATTTT
TRBV19	TRBJ1-4	-	CASSWGLSEKLFF	TGTGCCAGTAGTTGGGGACTTTCTGAAAAACTGTTTTTT
TRBV4-2	TRBJ2-3	TRBD2	CASSQESSGGADTQYF	TGTGCCAGCAGCCAAGAGTCTAGCGGGGGGGCAGATACGCAGTATTTT
TRBV7-9	TRBJ1-1	-	CASSPPRGANTEAFF	TGTGCCAGCAGCCCACCTAGGGGGGCGAACACTGAAGCTTTCTTT
TRBV3-1/TRBV3-2	TRBJ2-7	TRBD2	CASSVSSGGKNEQYF	TGTGCCAGCAGCGTTTCTAGCGGGGGGAAGAACGAGCAGTACTTC
TRBV30	TRBJ1-1	-	CAWSSRYRYTEAFF	TGTGCCTGGAGTTCCCGCTACAGGTACACTGAAGCTTTCTTT
TRBV3-1/TRBV3-2	TRBJ2-1	-	CASSQTPTSNEQFF	TGTGCCAGCAGCCAAACGCCGACTAGCAATGAGCAGTTCTTC
TRBV5-4	TRBJ1-4	TRBD1	CASSFQPGGEKLFF	TGTGCCAGCAGCTTTCAGCCAGGGGGTGAAAAACTGTTTTTT
TRBV24-1	TRBJ2-3	-	CATGWHDTQYF	TGTGCCACCGGGTGGCACGATACGCAGTATTTT
TRBV5-4	TRBJ2-3	TRBD2	CASSSSGGETDTQYF	TGTGCCAGCAGCAGTAGCGGGGGGGAGACAGATACGCAGTATTTT
TRBV7-9	TRBJ1-4	-	CASSPGQPGEKLFF	TGTGCCAGCAGTCCGGGGCAACCGGGTGAAAAACTGTTTTTT
TRBV7-2	TRBJ1-1	-	CASSFLRGVDTEAFF	TGTGCCAGCAGCTTTCTTCGGGGGGTAGACACTGAAGCTTTCTTT
TRBV6-5	TRBJ2-5	-	CASRHQETQYF	TGTGCCAGCAGACATCAAGAGACCCAGTACTTC
TRBV5-4	TRBJ2-3	-	CASSLVSSDTQYF	TGTGCCAGCAGCTTGGTAAGCTCAGATACGCAGTATTTT
TRBV6-5	TRBJ2-1	-	CASISDPSSVEQFF	TGTGCCAGCATTTCCGACCCCTCGAGTGTTGAGCAGTTCTTC
TRBV29-1	TRBJ1-1	TRBD1	CSAKVTGGTEAFF	TGCAGCGCCAAGGTCACAGGGGGCACTGAAGCTTTCTTT
TRBV6-5	TRBJ2-5	-	CASSYSRGRPQETQYF	TGTGCCAGCAGTTACTCGCGGGGGCGCCCTCAAGAGACCCAGTACTTC
TRBV4-1	TRBJ2-1	-	CASSQENGNEQFF	TGCGCCAGCAGCCAAGAAAACGGTAATGAGCAGTTCTTC
TRBV5-4	TRBJ1-4	-	CASSRGGAGDEKLFF	TGTGCCAGCAGCAGGGGGGGGGCCGGAGACGAAAAACTGTTTTTT
TRBV4-1	TRBJ1-1	-	CASSPEDNGSKAFF	TGCGCCAGCAGCCCGGAAGATAACGGCAGTAAAGCTTTCTTT
TRBV28	TRBJ2-1	TRBD2	CASSLFGGGDHWNEQFF	TGTGCCAGCAGTTTATTCGGCGGGGGGGATCATTGGAATGAGCAGTTCTTC
TRBV23-1	TRBJ1-1	-	CASSQRRGARGTEAFF	TGCGCCAGCAGTCAAAGGCGAGGGGCGCGAGGCACTGAAGCTTTCTTT
TRBV19	TRBJ1-2	-	CASSMERRLQGNYGYTF	TGTGCCAGTAGTATGGAGCGGCGACTACAGGGTAACTATGGCTACACCTTC
TRBV7-2	TRBJ1-2	-	CASSLEGSGALGYTF	TGTGCCAGCAGCTTAGAGGGATCAGGGGCGCTCGGCTACACCTTC
TRBV3-1/TRBV3-2	TRBJ1-5	TRBD1	CASSDKDRALNSNQPQHF	TGTGCCAGCAGCGACAAGGACAGGGCACTTAATAGCAATCAGCCCCAGCATTTT
TRBV30	TRBJ2-7	-	CAWSVGGGGAYEQYF	TGTGCCTGGAGTGTAGGAGGGGGCGGGGCCTACGAGCAGTACTTC
TRBV2	TRBJ2-1	-	CACRSGGAWRNEQFF	TGTGCCTGCAGAAGTGGCGGGGCCTGGCGGAATGAGCAGTTCTTC
TRBV7-8	TRBJ1-6	-	CASSLGGALGSYNSPLHF	TGTGCCAGCAGCTTAGGGGGCGCGTTAGGCTCCTATAATTCACCCCTCCACTTT
TRBV4-1	TRBJ1-2	TRBD1	CASSQGGGAYGYTF	TGCGCCAGCAGCCAAGGAGGGGGCGCCTATGGCTACACCTTC
TRBV6-5	TRBJ2-7	TRBD1	CASARDRVGEQYF	TGTGCCAGCGCCCGGGACAGGGTTGGCGAGCAGTACTTC
TRBV4-1	TRBJ2-1	-	CASSQPMAGGRGRKNNEQFF	TGCGCCAGCAGCCAACCCATGGCCGGGGGGCGGGGGCGAAAAAACAATGAGCAGTTCTTC
TRBV3-1/TRBV3-2	TRBJ1-2	TRBD1	CASSQRTGQTTGGYTF	TGTGCCAGCAGCCAAAGGACGGGACAGACGACCGGAGGCTACACCTTC